These T cell receptor beta chains were read from a single sample in a study of blood T cell repertoires in COVID-19. Method: immunoSEQ multiplex PCR; TCRdb's copy keeps in-frame clones and lacks some. The data contain more than 250,000 clones, approximately 90% of them seen just once; the ten biggest clones take up approximately 5%. The sample was PBMCs or T cells enriched from blood (not recorded which). These receptor sequences come from a woman aged 25 to 39 who had recovered from COVID-19. Both conserved end residues are part of each CDR3. The D gene is left open where the match is weak. Clone sizes are given selectively: once, few, many, or a class where the clone is expanded.

J: TRBJ1-5; size: .; D: TRBD1; V: TRBV28; DNA: TGTGCCAGCAGGGGACAGGGAAGCCAGCCCCAGCATTTT; CDR3: CASRGQGSQPQHF
J: TRBJ2-2; size: .; D: TRBD2; V: TRBV11-2; DNA: TGTGCCAGCAGCTTAAGGGTGTTAGCGGGGATAGAGGAGCTGTTTTTT; CDR3: CASSLRVLAGIEELFF
J: TRBJ2-3; size: .; D: TRBD2; V: TRBV5-1; DNA: TGCGCCAGCAGCACGGGACTAGCGGGGGGGCAGGATACGCAGTATTTT; CDR3: CASSTGLAGGQDTQYF
J: TRBJ2-1; size: .; D: TRBD1; V: TRBV5-1; DNA: TGCGCCAGCAGCTTGCAGGGACAGACCTACAATGAGCAGTTCTTC; CDR3: CASSLQGQTYNEQFF
J: TRBJ2-2; size: .; D: TRBD2; V: TRBV6-5; DNA: TGTGCCAGCAGTTATTCCCGGGGGGTGAACACCGGGGAGCTGTTTTTT; CDR3: CASSYSRGVNTGELFF
J: TRBJ2-7; size: .; D: .; V: TRBV12-3/TRBV12-4; DNA: TGTGCCAGCAGTTGGGGGGACGAGCAGTACTTC; CDR3: CASSWGDEQYF
J: TRBJ2-7; size: .; D: TRBD1; V: TRBV30; DNA: TGTGCCTGGGGGACAGGGAATGCGGGTGAGCAGTACTTC; CDR3: CAWGTGNAGEQYF
J: TRBJ2-1; size: once; D: TRBD2; V: TRBV9; DNA: TGTGCCAGCAGCGTAGGGACTAGCGGGGGGTACAATGAGCAGTTCTTC; CDR3: CASSVGTSGGYNEQFF
J: TRBJ1-2; size: .; D: TRBD1; V: TRBV5-1; DNA: TGCGCCAGCAGCTTACGACAGGGCTTGGGTGGCTACACCTTC; CDR3: CASSLRQGLGGYTF
J: TRBJ2-1; size: .; D: TRBD2; V: TRBV9; DNA: TGTGCCAGCAGCGTAGTTGGGAGGGTTGACAATGAGCAGTTCTTC; CDR3: CASSVVGRVDNEQFF